The 6 T cell receptor beta chains reported below all come from one sample, sequenced in a study of beta chain features in type 1 diabetes. Sequencing targeted expressed TCRB transcripts, as all isolated RNA had been reverse transcribed. This table comes from immunoSEQ multiplex PCR, and its TCRdb copy is limited to in-frame clones, with some not included. The table includes under 350,000 clones, under 8.5% detected once. Specimen: central memory CD4+ T cells from blood. These receptor sequences come from a woman aged 18 to 35 in good health.

The chain recombines TRBV25-1 with TRBJ1-2; 12 bases are shared with TRBD1. Germline CDR1 and CDR2: MGHDK and SYGVNS. CDR3 size: 18 residues. With V trimmed by 5 bases and J by 11 bases, 21 bases remained unmatched. The CDR3 DNA reads TGTGCCAGCAGTCATGGGAGAATAGCGGGGACAGGGGGCTCTAGTTACACCTTC. Translating it yields CASSHGRIAGTGGSSYTF.

This clone occurred a few times. This chain uses TRBV4-2 with TRBJ1-2; no clear D gene. Trimming took off 0 bases at V and 2 bases at J, with 10 bases between the two ends. CDR1 LGHNA and CDR2 YNFKEQ come from the germline V gene. The CDR3 is made up of 15 amino acids. The CDR3 reads CASSQESAANYGYTF. The CDR3 bases are TGTGCCAGCAGCCAAGAATCGGCAGCCAACTATGGCTACACCTTC.

The genes are TRBV2 and TRBJ2-7; D gene ambiguous. CDR3 length: 13 residues. Germline assignment: CDR1 SNHLY and CDR2 FYNNEI. Trimming stripped 8 bases from V and 0 bases from J, with 11 bases between. The CDR3 reads CASDGIYSYEQYV. The DNA for the CDR3 is TGTGCCAGCGATGGGATTTACTCCTACGAGCAGTACGTC.

This clone was detected ten times or more. The chain links TRBV16 to TRBJ1-2; D is unclear. V was trimmed by 4 bases and J by 3 bases, leaving 9 bases between them. The germline V gene encodes CDR1 KGHSY and CDR2 FQNENV. The length of the CDR3 is 13 residues. CDR3 sequence: CASSRSTDYGYTF. CDR3 nucleotides: TGTGCCAGCAGCCGATCGACGGACTATGGCTACACCTTC. The full variable domain, with the rest looked up from reference TRBV16 and TRBJ1-2, is GEEVAQTPKHLVRGEGQKAKLYCAPIKGHSYVFWYQQVLKNEFKFLISFQNENVFDETGMPKERFSAKCLPNSPCSLEIQATKLEDSAVYFCASSRSTDYGYTFGSGTRLTVV.

The table lists this clone with a few counts. J is TRBJ2-3 and V is TRBV4-3; 15 bases line up with TRBD2. This CDR3 is built from 16 residues. Per germline, CDR1 LGHNA and CDR2 YSLEER. The ends lost 4 bases at V and 8 bases at J; junction bases unmatched: 7. The CDR3 protein is CASSLGTSGGSGTQYF. CDR3 sequence (DNA): TGCGCCAGCAGCCTGGGGACTAGCGGGGGGTCGGGTACGCAGTATTTT.

This chain joins TRBV9 and TRBJ2-3, with D tentatively TRBD2 (6 bases). The germline V gene encodes CDR1 SGDLS and CDR2 YYNGEE. The CDR3 has 14 residues. Deletions cut 7 bases from V and 2 bases from J, with 14 bases between. The CDR3 DNA reads TGTGCCAGCGGAGGGGCGGGAACCACAGATACGCAGTATTTT. Its protein is CASGGAGTTDTQYF. The variable domain in full, completed from reference TRBV9 and TRBJ2-3, reads DSGVTQTPKHLITATGQRVTLRCSPRSGDLSVYWYQQSLDQGLQFLIQYYNGEERAKGNILERFSAQQFPDLHSELNLSSLELGDSALYFCASGGAGTTDTQYFGPGTRLTVL.